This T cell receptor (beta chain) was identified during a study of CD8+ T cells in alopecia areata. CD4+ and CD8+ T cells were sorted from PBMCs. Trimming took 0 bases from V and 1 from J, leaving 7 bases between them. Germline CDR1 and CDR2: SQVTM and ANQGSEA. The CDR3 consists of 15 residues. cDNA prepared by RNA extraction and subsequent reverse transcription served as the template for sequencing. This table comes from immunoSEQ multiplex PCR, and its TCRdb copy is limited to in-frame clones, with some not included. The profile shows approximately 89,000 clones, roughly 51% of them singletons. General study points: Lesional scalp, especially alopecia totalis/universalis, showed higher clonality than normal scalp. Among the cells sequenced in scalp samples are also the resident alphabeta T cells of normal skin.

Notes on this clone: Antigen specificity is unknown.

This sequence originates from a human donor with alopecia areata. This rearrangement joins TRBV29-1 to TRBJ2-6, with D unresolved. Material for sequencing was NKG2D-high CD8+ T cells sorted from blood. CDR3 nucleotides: TGCAGCGTTGAAGATTTTAGGTCTGGGGCCAACGTCCTGACTTTC. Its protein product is CSVEDFRSGANVLTF.